The 13 T cell receptor beta chains in this list originate from one sample, sequenced in a study of cytomegalovirus exposure and HLA in healthy donors. The PCR contained 60 Vbeta and 13 Jbeta primers. This table comes from immunoSEQ multiplex PCR, and its TCRdb copy is limited to in-frame clones, with some not included. This table has roughly 130,000 clones, 70% to 80% appearing once. Source material: PBMCs. The receptors derive from a man aged 18 to 30 in good health and CMV-seronegative.

V usage is TRBV4-2 and J usage is TRBJ2-2; 14 bases match TRBD2. The CDR3 covers 20 residues. Germline CDR1 is LGHNA and CDR2 is YNFKEQ. Unmatched junction bases numbered 13, after V lost 2 bases and J lost 5 bases. This CDR3 is CASSQQPGLAGVYRTGELFF. CDR3 nucleotides: TGTGCCAGCAGCCAACAACCGGGACTAGCGGGAGTGTATAGGACCGGGGAGCTGTTTTTT.

The CDR3 coding sequence is TGTGCCAGCAGCTCAGGAAGGGACAGGGGGCTCCCTGAAGCTTTCTTT. It yields the protein CASSSGRDRGLPEAFF. The chain uses TRBV5-4 and TRBJ1-1, with 12 bases lining up with TRBD1. The germline V gene has CDR1 SGHNT and CDR2 YYREEE (reference sequence). There are 16 residues in the CDR3. V lost 3 bases to trimming and J lost 6 bases; unmatched junction nucleotides: 9. The entire variable domain, with the rest obtained from reference TRBV5-4 and TRBJ1-1, is as follows: ETGVTQSPTHLIKTRGQQVTLRCSSQSGHNTVSWYQQALGQGPQFIFQYYREEENGRGNFPPRFSGLQFPNYSSELNVNALELDDSALYLCASSSGRDRGLPEAFFGQGTRLTVV.

The gene calls are TRBV14 and TRBJ2-1; tentatively, D is TRBD2 (6 bases). The CDR3 loop spans 16 amino acids. Germline V gene lookup returns CDR1 SGHDN and CDR2 FVKESK. V was pared by 4 bases and J by 5 bases, with 18 bases between. In DNA, the CDR3 is TGTGCCAGCAGCCCGGGGATAGCGGAGCCCCACAATGAGCAGTTCTTC. It specifies CASSPGIAEPHNEQFF.

V usage is TRBV19 and J usage is TRBJ2-6, with TRBD2 identical over 7 bases. Germline trimming cut 4 bases from V and 2 bases from J; bases unmatched to any gene: 5. Per germline, CDR1 LNHDA and CDR2 SQIVND (reference sequence). This CDR3 comprises 16 residues. CDR3 sequence (DNA): TGTGCCAGTAGTAACCATCGGGGGGCTGGGGCCAACGTCCTGACTTTC. It is translated as CASSNHRGAGANVLTF.

This clone appeared a few times. The chain links TRBV29-1 to TRBJ1-2; the match to TRBD1 covers 8 bases. The ends lost 4 bases at V and 6 bases at J; junction bases unmatched: 1. This CDR3 has 11 amino acids. Germline V gene lookup returns CDR1 SQVTM and CDR2 ANQGSEA. DNA for the CDR3: TGCAGCGTTGGACAGGGGAATGGCTACACCTTC. This encodes CSVGQGNGYTF.

This clone was seen a single time. The genes are TRBV30 and TRBJ2-7; no clear D. The V and J ends lost 1 base and 2 bases respectively, with 12 bases between them. This CDR3 region has 14 residues. The germline CDR1 and CDR2 sequences are GTSNPN and SVGIG (reference sequence). DNA of the CDR3: TGTGCCTGGAGTGCCGGCGGCTGGACCTACGAGCAGTACTTC. Protein sequence: CAWSAGGWTYEQYF.

This chain connects TRBV10-3 to TRBJ2-3; 11 bases match TRBD1. The V gene's germline CDR1 is ENHRY and CDR2 SYGVKD. The CDR3 loop spans 14 amino acids. The junction had 5 bases not matched to a gene; V was cut back by 6 bases and J by 6 bases. CDR3 in amino acids: CAIRWTGGSDTQYF. The CDR3 DNA reads TGTGCCATCAGATGGACAGGGGGCTCTGATACGCAGTATTTT.

In its sample, this clone was seen once. V usage is TRBV29-1 and J usage is TRBJ2-3; D may be TRBD2 (5 bases). The CDR3 contains 13 residues. Germline V CDR1 and CDR2: SQVTM, ANQGSEA. V lost 6 bases and J 0 bases, leaving 10 bases between the germline ends. CDR3 bases: TGCAGCGTCCCAGCGGCTAGCACAGATACGCAGTATTTT. It is translated as CSVPAASTDTQYF.

The rearrangement joins TRBV18 to TRBJ1-2; 7 positions agree with TRBD1. Trimming took 2 bases from V and 0 from J; bases not matched to a gene: 9. This CDR3 is built from 17 residues. Germline V gene sequence: CDR1 KGHSH, CDR2 LQKENI. The CDR3 reads CASSPIPGDSSNYGYTF. CDR3 DNA: TGTGCCAGCTCACCAATCCCGGGGGACAGCTCTAACTATGGCTACACCTTC.

In this sample, this clone turned up once. The gene calls are TRBV25-1 and TRBJ2-7; possibly TRBD1 for D (5 bases). The ends were cut back, 1 base at V and 6 bases at J, with 16 bases in the middle. Germline CDR1 and CDR2: MGHDK and SYGVNS. The CDR3 spans 15 residues. The CDR3: CASSESGRAIVEQYF. The CDR3 bases are TGTGCCAGCAGTGAATCCGGCAGGGCGATCGTCGAGCAGTACTTC.

J is TRBJ1-1 and V is TRBV9; D is perhaps TRBD1 (5 bases). Germline assignment: CDR1 SGDLS and CDR2 YYNGEE. V was cut by 4 bases and J by 2 bases, with 9 bases left in between. The CDR3 is made up of 13 amino acids. The CDR3 DNA reads as TGTGCCAGCAGCTCTTGGACAAACACTGAAGCTTTCTTT. Its protein product is CASSSWTNTEAFF.

About this clone itself: The identical CDR3 is also encoded by other nucleotide sequences in the sample. V and J are TRBV6-5 and TRBJ1-5; the D gene is possibly TRBD1 (5 bases). V gave up 6 bases and J gave up 4 bases, with 13 bases separating them. Germline V gives CDR1 MNHEY, CDR2 SVGAGI. This CDR3 is 14 amino acids long. CDR3 amino acids: CASRRGPGNQPQHF. CDR3 coding DNA: TGTGCCAGCAGAAGGGGTCCTGGGAATCAGCCCCAGCATTTT.

V usage is TRBV9 and J usage is TRBJ2-2; tentative D call: TRBD2 (6 bases). V was trimmed by 2 bases and J by 5 bases, leaving 13 bases between them. Germline CDR1 is SGDLS and CDR2 is YYNGEE. The length of the CDR3 is 15 residues. DNA of the CDR3: TGTGCCAGCAGCGTCGGGAGCCCGACGACCGGGGAGCTGTTTTTT. Translated: CASSVGSPTTGELFF.